The count of the clone carrying this T cell receptor (beta chain) is one. The data are from a study of blood T cell repertoires in COVID-19. Overall study context: The origin of the acute and convalescent COVID-19 samples was the United States, Italy and Spain.

Trimming at V came to 2 bases and at J to 7 bases, leaving 6 bases not matched to a gene. CDR3 size: 16 residues. Germline values: CDR1 LGHDT, CDR2 YNNKEL (reference sequence). Method: immunoSEQ multiplex PCR; TCRdb's copy keeps in-frame clones and lacks some. The sample includes hundreds of thousands of clones, more than 80% of them seen just once. Cohorts were assigned according to the clinical history that participants reported. The rearrangement uses TRBV3-1 (or the pseudogene TRBV3-2) and TRBJ2-3, with 13 bases matching TRBD2. This receptor was identified in a woman aged 18-29 years who had recovered from COVID-19. Sequencing was performed on PBMCs or T cells enriched from blood (not recorded which). The CDR3: CASSQIRTSGGNTQYF. CDR3 in DNA: TGTGCCAGCAGCCAAATTCGGACTAGCGGGGGAAATACGCAGTATTTT.